This T cell receptor beta chain was captured by sequencing in a study of T cell repertoires and leukemia-associated antigens. This clonotype rates as medium-sized. Its antigen is undetermined. Germline V gives CDR1 DFQATT, CDR2 SNEGSKA (reference sequence). The CDR3 sequence is 14 residues long. The V end lost 3 bases, the J end lost 0 bases, and 12 bases lay between the germline ends. Points from the study as a whole: Vbeta, Jbeta, VDJ rearrangement and unique CDR3 counts did not differ significantly across four groups. Expanded clones' antigen specificity and function were not directly tested.

TCRdb used MiXCR to reprocess the 5' RACE reads, holding one entry per CDR3 protein. The sample carries roughly 15,000 distinct CDR3 sequences, approximately 37% recorded once. This clonotype was sampled from a female donor in good health. The sample comprised CD3+ T cells sorted from blood and cultured. The chain joins TRBV20-1 to TRBJ2-7; D not resolved. CDR3 bases: TGCAGTGCTAGCGGTGACATGAGCTCCTACGAGCAGTACTTC. This gives the protein CSASGDMSSYEQYF.